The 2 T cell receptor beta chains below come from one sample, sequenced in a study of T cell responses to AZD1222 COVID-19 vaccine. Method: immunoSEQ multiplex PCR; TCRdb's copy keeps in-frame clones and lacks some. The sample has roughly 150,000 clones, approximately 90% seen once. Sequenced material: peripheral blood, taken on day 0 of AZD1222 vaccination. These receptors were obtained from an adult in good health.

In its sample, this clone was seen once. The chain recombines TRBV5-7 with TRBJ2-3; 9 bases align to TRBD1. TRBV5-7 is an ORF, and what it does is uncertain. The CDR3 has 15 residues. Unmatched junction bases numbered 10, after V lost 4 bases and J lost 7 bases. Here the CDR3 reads CASSLTGGRSNTQYF. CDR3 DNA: TGTGCCAGCAGCCTGACAGGGGGAAGGTCAAATACGCAGTATTTT.

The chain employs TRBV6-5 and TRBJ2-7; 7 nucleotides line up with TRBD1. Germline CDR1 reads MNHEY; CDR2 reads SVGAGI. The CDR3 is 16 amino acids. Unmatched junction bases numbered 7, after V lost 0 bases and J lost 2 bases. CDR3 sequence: CASSYSTGNLPYEQYF. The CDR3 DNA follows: TGTGCCAGCAGTTACTCGACAGGGAACCTACCCTACGAGCAGTACTTC.